These 11 T cell receptor beta chains originate from one sample sequenced in a study of metastatic and nonmetastatic thyroid tumors. Thyroid surgery was performed in patients who had received no treatment beforehand. TCRdb ran MiXCR on the PCR reads. The sample lists about 41,000 clones; more than 20% were seen once. Sequencing was performed on tumor tissue. Receptors originate from a female donor with papillary thyroid cancer or a benign thyroid nodule (not recorded which). Some clones in this sample may be carry-over from other donors' samples.

This clone was observed a handful of times. This rearrangement joins TRBV28 to TRBJ2-1, with 10 bases lining up with TRBD2. The germline V gene encodes CDR1 MDHEN and CDR2 SYDVKM. The CDR3 sequence is 17 residues long. Losses at the gene ends were 6 bases for V and 2 bases for J; bases not matched to a gene: 10. The CDR3 reads CASSTPYSGRPYNEQFF. The CDR3 DNA reads as TGTGCCAGCAGCACCCCGTATAGCGGGAGGCCCTACAATGAGCAGTTCTTC.

Many counts were recorded for this clone. The chain links TRBV28 to TRBJ2-1; TRBD1 is a possible D gene (6 bases). V lost 3 bases, J lost 8 bases, and 14 bases lay in between. This CDR3 spans 14 amino acids. The germline CDR1 and CDR2 sequences are MDHEN and SYDVKM. CDR3 DNA: TGTGCCAGCAGTTTCTTAACAGGGTACGATGAGCAGTTCTTC. Protein sequence: CASSFLTGYDEQFF.

The chain uses TRBV19 and TRBJ1-6, with D tentatively TRBD1 (5 bases). This CDR3 is 14 amino acids long. Deletions cut 3 bases from V and 10 bases from J, with 13 bases between. Germline V CDR1 and CDR2: LNHDA, SQIVND (reference sequence). In DNA form, the CDR3 reads TGTGCCAGTAGTATCCAGGGCTCAGGGTCACCCCTCCACTTT. It codes for CASSIQGSGSPLHF.

The chain is built from TRBV20-1 and TRBJ1-2; the D gene is possibly TRBD1 (5 bases). CDR1 and CDR2 from the germline V gene are DFQATT and SNEGSKA (reference sequence). This CDR3 has 15 residues. Trimming took 3 bases from V and 4 from J, leaving 18 bases between them. The CDR3, as DNA: TGCAGTGCTAGCCTCGCCAGGGTAGTAGGCTATGGCTACACCTTC. This codes for CSASLARVVGYGYTF.

This clone has ten or more counts. This sequence joins TRBV12-3 or TRBV12-4 and TRBJ2-5; the match to TRBD2 covers 9 bases. The trim removed 2 bases at V and 0 bases at J, leaving 7 bases unmatched. The CDR3 runs to 17 residues. In nucleotides, the CDR3 is TGTGCCAGCAGTTTAATTCCTAGCGGGGTCTACCAAGAGACCCAGTACTTC. Its translation is CASSLIPSGVYQETQYF.

V is TRBV12-5 and J is TRBJ1-1, with D possibly TRBD1 on 6 matching bases. Germline V gene lookup returns CDR1 LGHNT and CDR2 FRNRAP. The CDR3 is made up of 14 amino acids. Deletions cut 4 bases from V and 2 bases from J, with 11 bases between. CDR3 in amino acids: CASGWSGTNTEAFF. As DNA, the CDR3 is TGTGCTAGTGGTTGGTCCGGGACAAACACTGAAGCTTTCTTT.

This clone has at least ten counts. The rearrangement joins TRBV6-1 to TRBJ2-7, with TRBD1 matching 8 bases. J lost 5 bases, V lost 4 bases, and 10 bases had no gene match. The CDR3 loop spans 15 amino acids. Germline V gene data show CDR1 as MNHNS and CDR2 as SASEGT. CDR3 coding DNA: TGTGCCAGCAGTGGTCCCGGGACAGGCAACAACGAGCAGTACTTC. This encodes CASSGPGTGNNEQYF.

Only a few counts were recorded for this clone. This chain joins TRBV6-4 and TRBJ2-5; TRBD2 agrees at 8 bases. In germline, CDR1 is MRHNA, CDR2 SNTAGT. The CDR3 runs to 16 residues. V was clipped by 0 bases and J by 5 bases; unmatched bases: 8. CDR3: CASSDSSGGGWETQYF. The CDR3 nucleotides are TGTGCCAGCAGTGACTCGAGCGGGGGAGGATGGGAGACCCAGTACTTC.

The sample holds many counts of this clone. The chain links TRBV5-4 to TRBJ2-3; D remains ambiguous. V lost 0 bases and J 1 base, leaving 6 bases between the germline ends. CDR1 and CDR2 from the germline V gene are SGHNT and YYREEE (reference sequence). The CDR3 extends over 14 amino acids. CDR3 amino acids: CASSLGQRTDTQYF. CDR3 sequence (DNA): TGTGCCAGCAGCTTGGGCCAGCGCACAGATACGCAGTATTTT.

This clone showed up many times. Germline is not matched at one junction end, which may reflect a read error. Other DNA variants within this sample encode the same CDR3. This chain links TRBV24-1 with TRBJ2-3, with D uncertain. Germline V gene data show CDR1 as KGHDR and CDR2 as SFDVKD. This CDR3 contains 13 residues. In DNA, the CDR3 is TGTGCCACTAGTGATCCATACACAGATACGCAGTATTTT. Residues: CATSDPYTDTQYF.

This clone showed up just a few times. The V and J genes are TRBV25-1 and TRBJ2-7; D may correspond to TRBD1 or TRBD2 (5 bases each). Germline V gene data show CDR1 as MGHDK and CDR2 as SYGVNS. Between the trimmed V and J ends, which lost 5 bases and 0 bases, there was a span of 11 bases. CDR3 length: 14 amino acids. The CDR3, as DNA: TGTGCCAGCAGTCAACGGGACCTCTCCTACGAGCAGTACTTC. It encodes CASSQRDLSYEQYF.